This T cell receptor beta chain was profiled in a study of neurological immune-mediated disorders. Germline V CDR1 and CDR2: SGHRS, YFSETQ. This CDR3 has 16 amino acids. V trimming: 6 bases; J trimming: 0 bases; junction bases outside the gene matches: 5. TCRdb reprocessed the 5' RACE reads via MiXCR and lists one record per CDR3 protein. Of fewer than 110,000 distinct CDR3 sequences listed, 10% to 14% are singletons. As for time point: longitudinal time-point 3. The source material was PBMCs. The source of this sequence is a female donor with HTLV-1-associated myelopathy (HAM/TSP). The rearrangement joins TRBV5-1 to TRBJ2-6, with TRBD1 matching over 8 bases. DNA of the CDR3: TGCGCCAGCACGACAGGGGCCTACTCTGGGGCCAACGTCCTGACTTTC. Residues: CASTTGAYSGANVLTF.